This passage covers 6 T cell receptor beta chains from one sample sequenced in a study of vaccination and CD4 T cells after COVID-19. Cultured CD4+ T-cell DNA underwent Oncomine TCR Beta short-read sequencing. In TCRdb, the PCR reads were re-called with MiXCR into one record per CDR3 protein. Here the sample spans more than 9,000 distinct CDR3 sequences, more than 25% being singletons. Antigens of these TCRs are unknown. The sample's treatment: roughly 10-day PBMC culture with coronavirus spike peptide pools or control peptides (ViraFEST assay). Input material: cultured CD4+ T cells from blood. These TCRs come from a human donor with COVID-19.

The table lists this clonotype with a few counts. The V gene is TRBV12-3 or TRBV12-4, the J gene TRBJ1-1; a weak D match, TRBD1 (6 bases). The V and J ends lost 6 bases and 4 bases respectively, with 15 bases between them. The CDR3 totals 14 residues. For the CDR3, the DNA is TGTGCCAGCAGCCCCGCAGGGGAGGTCACTGAAGCTTTCTTT. Its translation: CASSPAGEVTEAFF.

This clonotype was seen a single time. V gene TRBV4-1 combines with J gene TRBJ2-1, with D unclear. Germline V gives CDR1 MGHRA, CDR2 YSYEKL. The V end was cut by 4 bases, the J end by 7 bases, with 8 bases between. This CDR3 has 12 residues. DNA for the CDR3: TGCGCCAGCAGCCTCCAGGCGAATGAGCAGTTCTTC. Translating it yields CASSLQANEQFF.

The chain couples TRBV19 to TRBJ2-3, with TRBD2 identical over 11 bases. Germline V gives CDR1 LNHDA, CDR2 SQIVND (reference sequence). This CDR3 contains 16 residues. V shed 2 bases and J 3 bases; nucleotides not matched to a gene: 4. The CDR3 DNA is TGTGCCAGTAGTATAACTAGCGGGGGTCGGACAGATACGCAGTATTTT. Encoded protein: CASSITSGGRTDTQYF.

The rearrangement joins TRBV6-1 to TRBJ1-6; D is perhaps TRBD1 (6 bases). The germline V and J ends were trimmed by 7 bases and 0 bases, with 10 bases remaining between them. Germline CDR1 MNHNS, CDR2 SASEGT. The CDR3 has 15 residues. This CDR3 reads CASIPDSSYNSPLHF. CDR3 coding DNA: TGTGCCAGCATACCGGACAGCTCCTATAATTCACCCCTCCACTTT.

This clonotype was found once. The chain employs TRBV5-4 and TRBJ1-4; D remains unclear. Germline V gene lookup returns CDR1 SGHNT and CDR2 YYREEE (reference sequence). CDR3 length equals 14 residues. Trimming stripped 2 bases from V and 10 bases from J, with 15 bases between. CDR3 in DNA: TGTGCCAGCAGCTTTTGGGCAGATTCGGGAAAACTGTTTTTT. Protein product: CASSFWADSGKLFF.

This chain uses TRBV21-1 with TRBJ1-5. TRBV21-1 is designated a pseudogene. The CDR3 length is 17 residues. The CDR3 sequence: CASSKVGGGKSNQPQHF. The CDR3 DNA reads as TGTGCCAGCAGCAAAGTCGGGGGAGGCAAAAGCAATCAGCCCCAGCATTTT.